The 31 T cell receptor beta chains in this list originate from one sample, sequenced in a study of blood T cell repertoires in COVID-19. Clones were read by immunoSEQ multiplex PCR, and TCRdb kept only the in-frame ones, dropping some. The table has fewer than 90,000 clones, approximately 90% seen once. The sequenced material came from peripheral blood. These receptors were collected from a man aged 65 to 85 with active COVID-19.

A single count supports this clone. The genes are TRBV1 and TRBJ2-5; the table assigns TRBD2, which was not confirmed against the DNA. TRBV1 is noted as a pseudogene. The CDR3 covers 15 residues. As DNA, the CDR3 is TGCACCAGCAGCCAAGCCCCACCTAGGCAAGAGACCCAGTACTTC. Translated, it gives CTSSQAPPRQETQYF.

The chain employs TRBV27 and TRBJ2-3; possibly TRBD1 for D (6 bases). The CDR3 has 15 residues. V was cut by 3 bases and J by 1 base, with 11 bases left in between. Germline V lookup: CDR1 MNHEY, CDR2 SMNVEV (reference sequence). CDR3 sequence reads: CASSLGDTRTDTQYF. For the CDR3, the DNA is TGTGCCAGCAGTTTGGGGGACACCCGCACAGATACGCAGTATTTT.

The chain is built from TRBV7-3 and TRBJ2-7; weak D call: TRBD1 (6 bases). V was clipped by 4 bases and J by 3 bases, with 10 bases between them. CDR1 is SGHTA and CDR2 is FQGTGA in the germline V gene. The CDR3 sequence is 13 residues long. CDR3 protein: CASSSQQGYEQYF. The CDR3 nucleotides are TGTGCCAGCAGCTCCCAACAGGGCTACGAGCAGTACTTC.

This sequence joins TRBV28 and TRBJ1-1; weak D call: TRBD1 (5 bases). This CDR3 has 16 residues. Trimming removed 8 bases at V and 1 base at J, with 20 bases between. Germline V lookup: CDR1 MDHEN, CDR2 SYDVKM. CDR3 amino acids: CASPSGGMGTNTEAFF. The CDR3 region has the DNA TGTGCCAGCCCGTCCGGGGGGATGGGGACGAACACTGAAGCTTTCTTT.

The J gene is TRBJ1-1, the V gene TRBV5-1; D gene ambiguous. V lost 4 bases, J lost 5 bases, and 12 bases lay in between. Germline CDR1 reads SGHRS; CDR2 reads YFSETQ. The CDR3 contains 13 residues. The CDR3 DNA is TGCGCCAGCAGCCGGGAGGTGAGGACTGAAGCTTTCTTT. It yields the protein CASSREVRTEAFF. Supplemented by reference TRBV5-1 and TRBJ1-1, the full variable domain reads KAGVTQTPRYLIKTRGQQVTLSCSPISGHRSVSWYQQTPGQGLQFLFEYFSETQRNKGNFPGRFSGRQFSNSRSEMNVSTLELGDSALYLCASSREVRTEAFFGQGTRLTVV.

The CDR3 region has the DNA TGTGCCTGGAGTGCCACACAGGGGGCCTCCTATGGCTACACCTTC. Translated: CAWSATQGASYGYTF. V is TRBV30 and J is TRBJ1-2; 9 bases line up with TRBD1. This CDR3 comprises 15 residues. Germline trimming cut 1 base from V and 4 bases from J; bases unmatched to any gene: 7. Germline V lookup: CDR1 GTSNPN, CDR2 SVGIG (reference sequence).

This chain links TRBV5-1 with TRBJ2-2; a weak D match, TRBD2 (6 bases). Trimming cost V 3 bases and J 2 bases, with 14 bases left between them. Germline assignment: CDR1 SGHRS and CDR2 YFSETQ. CDR3 length: 16 amino acids. In nucleotides, the CDR3 is TGCGCCAGCAGCTCTACCGGGACTCTAAACACCGGGGAGCTGTTTTTT. This sequence encodes CASSSTGTLNTGELFF.

The genes are TRBV9 and TRBJ1-4, with D possibly being TRBD1 (5 bases). The germline V gene has CDR1 SGDLS and CDR2 YYNGEE. The CDR3 runs 12 residues. With 3 bases removed from V and 13 bases from J, the gap between germline ends came to 13 bases. This chain's CDR3 is CASSEDNYVLFF. The CDR3 DNA follows: TGTGCCAGCAGCGAGGACAATTACGTACTGTTTTTT.

In its sample, this clone was seen once. This rearrangement joins TRBV5-4 to TRBJ1-4; D remains ambiguous. V lost 4 bases to trimming and J lost 1 base, with 14 bases between them. This CDR3 contains 16 residues. Looked up from germline, CDR1 is SGHNT and CDR2 is YYREEE (reference sequence). CDR3 bases: TGTGCCAGCAGCCCGGGTGGGAGCCTAACTAATGAAAAACTGTTTTTT. Residues: CASSPGGSLTNEKLFF.

The chain links TRBV5-4 to TRBJ2-5; D might be TRBD2 (5 bases). CDR3 size: 14 residues. From germline, CDR1 is SGHNT and CDR2 YYREEE (reference sequence). Trimming stripped 2 bases from V and 2 bases from J, with 10 bases between. CDR3 DNA: TGTGCCAGCAGCTTAGACCCGGGGCAAGAGACCCAGTACTTC. As protein: CASSLDPGQETQYF.

The V gene is TRBV29-1, the J gene TRBJ2-4; 7 positions agree with TRBD1. The trim removed 3 bases at V and 6 bases at J, leaving 5 bases unmatched. The CDR3 spans 13 residues. Germline V CDR1 and CDR2: SQVTM, ANQGSEA. The CDR3 here is CSVEANRGNIQYF. As DNA, the CDR3 is TGCAGCGTTGAGGCTAACAGGGGAAACATTCAGTACTTC.

This clone was picked up one time. The J gene is TRBJ1-2, the V gene TRBV6-1, with D possibly matching TRBD1 (5 bases). The germline CDR1 and CDR2 sequences are MNHNS and SASEGT. Trimming shortened V by 0 bases and J by 4 bases, and 9 bases separated the two germline ends. The CDR3 contains 14 residues. DNA of the CDR3: TGTGCCAGCAGTGAAGCTAGCGGGGGCTATGGCTACACCTTC. Its translation: CASSEASGGYGYTF.

The table lists this clone with a few counts. This rearrangement joins TRBV5-4 to TRBJ1-1, with a weak D call TRBD1 (6 bases). Germline CDR1 is SGHNT and CDR2 is YYREEE (reference sequence). V lost 3 bases and J lost 1, with 13 bases in between. CDR3 length: 15 amino acids. This CDR3 reads CASSSPTGRNTEAFF. The CDR3 DNA reads as TGTGCCAGCAGCTCACCGACAGGTAGGAACACTGAAGCTTTCTTT.

The chain recombines TRBV18 with TRBJ2-5; D gene ambiguous. V dropped 6 bases and J dropped 5 bases, with 13 bases sitting between them. This CDR3 has 13 residues. Germline-derived CDR1 and CDR2 are KGHSH and LQKENI. CDR3 sequence reads: CASSPSAAETQYF. CDR3 nucleotide sequence: TGTGCCAGCTCCCCGAGCGCGGCGGAGACCCAGTACTTC.

V is TRBV4-1 and J is TRBJ1-1; possibly TRBD1 for D (5 bases). This CDR3 spans 14 amino acids. Trimming stripped 8 bases from V and 2 bases from J, with 15 bases between. Looked up from germline, CDR1 is MGHRA and CDR2 is YSYEKL. This CDR3 reads CASRGAARNTEAFF. The DNA for the CDR3 is TGCGCCAGCCGCGGGGCCGCCAGAAACACTGAAGCTTTCTTT.

J is TRBJ2-3 and V is TRBV24-1, with TRBD2 matching over 9 bases. Trimming cost V 0 bases and J 4 bases; bases outside gene matches: 10. CDR3 length equals 18 residues. Germline CDR1 and CDR2: KGHDR and SFDVKD. The CDR3 DNA reads as TGTGCCACCAGTGATTTGTCGGCTAGCGGGATGGGAGCAGATACGCAGTATTTT. Protein product: CATSDLSASGMGADTQYF.

This clone has a handful of counts. This chain joins TRBV15 and TRBJ2-7; tentatively, D is TRBD1 (5 bases). Germline V gives CDR1 LNHNV, CDR2 YYDKDF (reference sequence). Trimming removed 0 bases from V and 7 bases from J, with 16 bases in between. The CDR3 totals 15 residues. CDR3: CATSREVQGMGEQYF. CDR3 coding DNA: TGTGCCACCAGCAGAGAGGTCCAGGGAATGGGGGAGCAGTACTTC.

This chain connects TRBV5-1 to TRBJ2-7, with 8 bases that match TRBD2. The CDR3 length is 15 residues. Germline V gene data show CDR1 as SGHRS and CDR2 as YFSETQ. The V segment lost 0 bases and the J segment 7 bases; nucleotides outside the gene matches: 9. The CDR3 bases are TGCGCCAGCAGCTTGGGTAGCGGGAAGGTTGGGGAGCAGTACTTC. Translation gives CASSLGSGKVGEQYF.

V gene TRBV28 combines with J gene TRBJ1-1; the D is unclear. The CDR3 extends over 15 amino acids. Germline CDR1 MDHEN, CDR2 SYDVKM. V was cut by 6 bases and J by 1 base, with 15 bases left in between. The CDR3 reads CASSFGRLRNTEAFF. Written as DNA, the CDR3 is TGTGCCAGCAGCTTTGGTCGACTGAGGAACACTGAAGCTTTCTTT.

The chain combines TRBV6-5 with TRBJ2-2, with D possibly matching TRBD1 (6 bases). CDR1 is MNHEY, CDR2 SVGAGI, per germline. Between the trimmed V and J ends, which lost 0 bases and 6 bases, there was a span of 8 bases. The CDR3 has 14 residues. The CDR3 DNA is TGTGCCAGCAGTTACTCCCAGGGGTCCGGGGAGCTGTTTTTT. This encodes CASSYSQGSGELFF.

This chain uses TRBV2 with TRBJ1-2, with D possibly TRBD1 on 6 matching bases. The CDR3 totals 14 residues. The V end was cut by 3 bases, the J end by 7 bases, with 15 bases between. CDR1 SNHLY and CDR2 FYNNEI come from the germline V gene. CDR3 sequence reads: CASSDAGQGFGYTF. DNA for the CDR3: TGTGCCAGCAGTGATGCCGGGCAGGGGTTTGGCTACACCTTC.

This rearrangement joins TRBV28 to TRBJ1-1; D call uncertain. The CDR3 has 14 residues. Germline assignment: CDR1 MDHEN and CDR2 SYDVKM. Trimming took off 3 bases at V and 5 bases at J, with 13 bases between the two ends. CDR3 nucleotides: TGTGCCAGCAGTTTCGGGTTTCGGGGTACTGAAGCTTTCTTT. This encodes CASSFGFRGTEAFF.

As concerns this clone: The junction and the germline gene differ at one end; a read error may be behind it. The chain is built from TRBV28 and TRBJ1-4, with a tentative D call TRBD1 (5 bases). The CDR3 totals 10 residues. The germline V gene has CDR1 MDHEN and CDR2 SYDVKM. In nucleotides, the CDR3 is TGTGCCAGCAGCGGCGGGGGACTTCTCTTT. Its translation is CASSGGGLLF.

The chain uses TRBV19 and TRBJ1-2, with TRBD1 matching 10 bases. Germline CDR1 reads LNHDA; CDR2 reads SQIVND (reference sequence). The CDR3 runs 16 residues. Unmatched junction bases numbered 14, after V lost 7 bases and J lost 6 bases. The CDR3 nucleotides are TGTGCCAGTACCCCCTCCGTCGGGACAGGGGCTCATGGCTACACCTTC. Residues: CASTPSVGTGAHGYTF.

This rearrangement joins TRBV11-2 to TRBJ1-1, with D possibly matching TRBD1 (6 bases). The CDR3 is 14 amino acids. Germline V CDR1 and CDR2: SGHAT, FQNNGV. The V and J ends lost 1 base and 1 base respectively, with 7 bases between them. For the CDR3, the DNA is TGTGCCAGCAGCTTAGGAGGGGGGAACACTGAAGCTTTCTTT. Amino acids: CASSLGGGNTEAFF.

The CDR3 DNA reads TGTGCCAGCAGCCCCTTAGGCGGGAGTTTCGATGAGCAGTTCTTC. Its protein product is CASSPLGGSFDEQFF. This chain uses TRBV3-1 (or the pseudogene TRBV3-2) with TRBJ2-1, with 7 bases matching TRBD2. The germline V gene has CDR1 LGHDT and CDR2 YNNKEL (reference sequence). This CDR3 region has 15 residues. Trimming took 4 bases from V and 8 from J; bases not matched to a gene: 11.

CDR3 coding DNA: TGTGCCAGCAGCCCCCCGACTAGCGGGGGCACAGATACGCAGTATTTT. Protein: CASSPPTSGGTDTQYF. This sequence joins TRBV6-6 and TRBJ2-3; 11 nucleotides align to TRBD2. The CDR3 sequence is 16 residues long. The trim removed 6 bases at V and 1 base at J, leaving 6 bases unmatched. Germline values: CDR1 MNHNY, CDR2 SVGAGI (reference sequence).

V usage is TRBV5-1 and J usage is TRBJ2-7, with 8 bases lining up with TRBD1. The J segment lost 3 bases and the V segment lost 0 bases, leaving 17 bases of the junction unmatched. CDR3 size: 19 residues. From germline, CDR1 is SGHRS and CDR2 YFSETQ. CDR3 bases: TGCGCCAGCAGCTTGGCGGGCCCCAGGGGGCTATCGTCCTTCTACGAGCAGTACTTC. Translation: CASSLAGPRGLSSFYEQYF.

V gene TRBV18 combines with J gene TRBJ1-5, with D uncertain. The germline CDR1 and CDR2 sequences are KGHSH and LQKENI. V shed 3 bases and J shed 2 bases, with 17 bases lying between them. The length of the CDR3 is 17 residues. In DNA, the CDR3 is TGTGCCAGCTCACCCGGGATTCCAGGCTCGGGCAATCAGCCCCAGCATTTT. Amino acid sequence: CASSPGIPGSGNQPQHF. Full variable domain (outside the CDR3, taken from reference TRBV18 and TRBJ1-5): NAGVMQNPRHLVRRRGQEARLRCSPMKGHSHVYWYRQLPEEGLKFMVYLQKENIIDESGMPKERFSAEFPKEGPSILRIQQVVRGDSAAYFCASSPGIPGSGNQPQHFGDGTRLSIL.

This clone was counted only a few times. The gene calls are TRBV7-2 and TRBJ2-7, with D possibly TRBD2 on 5 matching bases. Per the germline V gene, CDR1 is SGHTA and CDR2 is FQGNSA. The CDR3 consists of 12 residues. The V end lost 8 bases, the J end lost 2 bases, and 10 bases lay between the germline ends. The CDR3 loop is CASLRATYEQYF. For the CDR3, the DNA is TGTGCCAGCCTGCGGGCGACCTACGAGCAGTACTTC. The full variable domain, in which reference TRBV7-2 and TRBJ2-7 provide the parts outside the CDR3, is GAGVSQSPSNKVTEKGKDVELRCDPISGHTALYWYRQSLGQGLEFLIYFQGNSAPDKSGLPSDRFSAERTGGSVSTLTIQRTQQEDSAVYLCASLRATYEQYFGPGTRLTVT.

In this sample, this clone turned up a few times. This chain links TRBV3-1 (or the pseudogene TRBV3-2) with TRBJ1-5; D is undetermined. Trimming took off 3 bases at V and 3 bases at J, with 9 bases between the two ends. The CDR3 consists of 14 residues. Germline loops: CDR1 LGHDT, CDR2 YNNKEL (reference sequence). The CDR3 spells CASSQGRNNQPQHF. The CDR3, as DNA: TGTGCCAGCAGCCAGGGCAGAAACAATCAGCCCCAGCATTTT.